These 29 T cell receptor beta chains share one sample of origin, sequenced in a study of blood T cell repertoires in COVID-19. TCRdb's table, derived via immunoSEQ multiplex PCR, lists solely in-frame clones and lacks some. The sample carries 120,000 to 150,000 clones, 80% to 90% recorded once. Sequences were obtained from peripheral blood. The receptor set was obtained from a man younger than 30 with COVID-19, enrolled during active disease.

The J gene is TRBJ2-1, the V gene TRBV28, with D tentatively TRBD1 (6 bases). The CDR3 consists of 17 residues. V gave up 5 bases and J gave up 6 bases, with 23 bases separating them. Per the germline V gene, CDR1 is MDHEN and CDR2 is SYDVKM. CDR3 in DNA: TGTGCCAGCAGTCCGATCAACAGGGCGGTGGAAGGCAATGAGCAGTTCTTC. Translation gives CASSPINRAVEGNEQFF.

This rearrangement joins TRBV28 to TRBJ2-5; TRBD1 agrees at 8 bases. There are 14 residues in the CDR3. CDR1 is MDHEN, CDR2 SYDVKM, per germline. V trimming: 2 bases; J trimming: 7 bases; junction bases outside the gene matches: 6. The CDR3 spells CASSLDRGFVTQYF. DNA for the CDR3: TGTGCCAGCAGTTTAGACAGGGGTTTTGTGACCCAGTACTTC.

This clone was observed a single time. V is TRBV12-1 and J is TRBJ2-5; the DNA was not used to check the table's D call, TRBD2. TRBV12-1 is given as a pseudogene. CDR3 size: 15 residues. The CDR3 nucleotides read TGTGCCAGCAGCTTTGGAGGGAGGGGGAATGAGACCCAGTACTTC. It is translated as CASSFGGRGNETQYF.

The V call is TRBV28, the J call TRBJ2-7, with 7 bases aligning to TRBD2. Trimming cost V 2 bases and J 2 bases; bases outside gene matches: 0. This CDR3 has 13 residues. The germline V gene encodes CDR1 MDHEN and CDR2 SYDVKM. CDR3 bases: TGTGCCAGCAGTTTAAGCGGGGCCTACGAGCAGTACTTC. Protein: CASSLSGAYEQYF.

The chain carries TRBV9 and TRBJ2-7; D is uncertain. The CDR3 sequence is 15 residues long. Per germline, CDR1 SGDLS and CDR2 YYNGEE. Trimming pared 0 bases from V and 0 bases from J, leaving 10 bases between. The CDR3 loop is CASSVDASSSYEQYF. The CDR3 nucleotides read TGTGCCAGCAGCGTAGATGCGTCGAGCTCCTACGAGCAGTACTTC.

The V and J genes are TRBV28 and TRBJ2-2; 13 positions agree with TRBD2. The CDR3 totals 18 residues. CDR1 MDHEN and CDR2 SYDVKM come from the germline V gene. V lost 5 bases and J lost 5; bases outside the gene matches: 11. The CDR3 is CASSTFRTSGRQTGELFF. DNA for the CDR3: TGTGCCAGCAGTACCTTTCGGACTAGCGGGAGACAGACCGGGGAGCTGTTTTTT. The full variable domain, rest sourced from reference TRBV28 and TRBJ2-2, is DVKVTQSSRYLVKRTGEKVFLECVQDMDHENMFWYRQDPGLGLRLIYFSYDVKMKEKGDIPEGYSVSREKKERFSLILESASTNQTSMYLCASSTFRTSGRQTGELFFGEGSRLTVL.

The chain couples TRBV20-1 to TRBJ1-5, with TRBD1 as a possible D gene (5 bases). The CDR3 runs to 13 residues. V gave up 3 bases and J gave up 6 bases, with 12 bases separating them. Germline V lookup: CDR1 DFQATT, CDR2 SNEGSKA (reference sequence). CDR3 loop: CSASQGWGQPQHF. The CDR3 region has the DNA TGCAGTGCTAGTCAGGGTTGGGGTCAGCCCCAGCATTTT.

This chain connects TRBV28 to TRBJ2-7; 8 bases agree with TRBD2. The germline gives CDR1 MDHEN, CDR2 SYDVKM. The CDR3 extends over 14 amino acids. Trimming removed 5 bases from V and 3 bases from J; junction bases left unmatched: 6. Written as DNA, the CDR3 is TGTGCCAGCAGTCTAGGGGGGACTAGCTACGAGCAGTACTTC. It yields the protein CASSLGGTSYEQYF.

The rearrangement joins TRBV6-5 to TRBJ2-7; possibly TRBD1 for D (5 bases). The CDR3 runs to 13 residues. Germline V CDR1 and CDR2: MNHEY, SVGAGI. With 3 bases removed from V and 5 bases from J, the gap between germline ends came to 11 bases. The CDR3 protein is CASSYLQGHEQYF. The CDR3 DNA sequence: TGTGCCAGCAGTTATCTGCAGGGTCACGAGCAGTACTTC.

The chain recombines TRBV19 with TRBJ2-7, with 10 nucleotides matching TRBD1. The J segment lost 4 bases and the V segment lost 4 bases, leaving 4 bases of the junction unmatched. This CDR3 comprises 14 residues. Germline-derived CDR1 and CDR2 are LNHDA and SQIVND (reference sequence). CDR3 in DNA: TGTGCCAGTAGTAGGGGACAGGGGACGTACGAGCAGTACTTC. It specifies CASSRGQGTYEQYF.

The rearrangement joins TRBV7-9 to TRBJ2-1; TRBD1 matches at 8 bases. The CDR3 covers 16 residues. Germline values: CDR1 SEHNR, CDR2 FQNEAQ (reference sequence). V was pared by 6 bases and J by 1 base, with 8 bases of the junction left unmatched. This chain's CDR3 is CASSRNRGISYNEQFF. CDR3 DNA sequence: TGTGCCAGCAGTAGAAACAGGGGGATTTCCTACAATGAGCAGTTCTTC.

The chain uses TRBV5-1 and TRBJ2-7; 8 nucleotides align to TRBD2. The CDR3 extends over 15 amino acids. Losses at the gene ends were 1 base for V and 1 base for J; bases not matched to a gene: 4. CDR1 and CDR2 from the germline V gene are SGHRS and YFSETQ. CDR3 loop: CASSLRTSGSYEQYF. CDR3 in DNA: TGCGCCAGCAGCTTGCGAACTAGCGGATCCTACGAGCAGTACTTC.

This chain joins TRBV18 and TRBJ2-3; TRBD2 agrees at 7 bases. CDR1 KGHSH and CDR2 LQKENI come from the germline V gene. This CDR3 comprises 16 residues. The J segment lost 4 bases and the V segment lost 2 bases, leaving 9 bases of the junction unmatched. The CDR3 sequence is CASSPKRREKADTQYF. In nucleotides, the CDR3 is TGTGCCAGCTCACCAAAAAGGCGGGAGAAGGCAGATACGCAGTATTTT. Full variable domain (rest looked up from reference TRBV18 and TRBJ2-3): NAGVMQNPRHLVRRRGQEARLRCSPMKGHSHVYWYRQLPEEGLKFMVYLQKENIIDESGMPKERFSAEFPKEGPSILRIQQVVRGDSAAYFCASSPKRREKADTQYFGPGTRLTVL.

The chain joins TRBV29-1 to TRBJ1-4; D call uncertain. Germline V gene data show CDR1 as SQVTM and CDR2 as ANQGSEA. The CDR3 totals 13 residues. The germline V and J ends were trimmed by 5 bases and 4 bases, with 11 bases remaining between them. The CDR3 region is CSVTREDNEKLFF. For the CDR3, the DNA is TGCAGCGTTACCCGGGAAGATAATGAAAAACTGTTTTTT.

The V and J genes are TRBV7-2 and TRBJ2-5; D may be TRBD1 (5 bases). V lost 0 bases, J lost 4 bases, and 9 bases lay in between. Germline V gene data show CDR1 as SGHTA and CDR2 as FQGNSA. The CDR3 covers 14 residues. CDR3 in amino acids: CASSLARASETQYF. The DNA for the CDR3 is TGTGCCAGCAGCTTAGCCAGGGCGTCAGAGACCCAGTACTTC.

The J gene is TRBJ2-2, the V gene TRBV12-3 or TRBV12-4, with D uncertain. This CDR3 spans 12 amino acids. Trimming left V 10 bases short and J 7 bases short, with 13 bases between. The CDR3 DNA follows: TGTGCCACGCACCAGTTGGTCGGGGAGCTGTTTTTT. Protein: CATHQLVGELFF.

In this sample, this clone turned up a few times. The junction departs from germline at one end; a sequencing error may be responsible. This rearrangement joins TRBV5-6 to TRBJ2-7; 7 bases line up with TRBD1. Germline values: CDR1 SGHDT, CDR2 YYEEEE. The CDR3 is 13 amino acids. The CDR3, as DNA: TGTGCCAGCAGCTCGGCCTTTGACAGGGTCGCGAACTTC. Translating gives CASSSAFDRVANF.

The chain has TRBV7-9 and TRBJ2-7; 8 nucleotides match TRBD2. The CDR3 loop spans 14 amino acids. Germline CDR1 and CDR2: SEHNR and FQNEAQ (reference sequence). V lost 5 bases to trimming and J lost 2 bases; unmatched junction nucleotides: 5. The CDR3 loop reads CASSPAGGTYEQYF. The DNA of the CDR3 is TGTGCCAGCAGCCCGGCGGGGGGTACCTACGAGCAGTACTTC.

The CDR3 coding sequence is TGTGCCAGCTCTCCCGGCAGGGTGCTCGGCTACACCTTC. This codes for CASSPGRVLGYTF. V usage is TRBV27 and J usage is TRBJ1-2, with D tentatively TRBD1 (5 bases). The germline CDR1 and CDR2 sequences are MNHEY and SMNVEV (reference sequence). Trimming stripped 8 bases from V and 8 bases from J, with 18 bases between. The CDR3 runs 13 residues.

The rearrangement uses TRBV19 and TRBJ2-1; 9 nucleotides line up with TRBD2. Germline V gives CDR1 LNHDA, CDR2 SQIVND (reference sequence). The CDR3 runs to 16 residues. Trimming took 2 bases from V and 4 from J; bases not matched to a gene: 6. Here the CDR3 reads CASSIIASGTYNEQFF. The CDR3 nucleotides are TGTGCCAGTAGTATAATTGCTAGCGGGACTTACAATGAGCAGTTCTTC. Variable domain in full (rest from reference TRBV19 and TRBJ2-1): DGGITQSPKYLFRKEGQNVTLSCEQNLNHDAMYWYRQDPGQGLRLIYYSQIVNDFQKGDIAEGYSVSREKKESFPLTVTSAQKNPTAFYLCASSIIASGTYNEQFFGPGTRLTVL.

The chain employs TRBV19 and TRBJ1-4; a possible D gene is TRBD1 (5 bases). This CDR3 comprises 16 residues. Germline V lookup: CDR1 LNHDA, CDR2 SQIVND (reference sequence). V gave up 4 bases and J gave up 4 bases, with 16 bases separating them. The CDR3 sequence is CASSTKGHSRNEKLFF. The CDR3 bases are TGTGCCAGTAGTACCAAAGGACACTCGCGTAATGAAAAACTGTTTTTT. The full variable domain, rest sourced from reference TRBV19 and TRBJ1-4, is DGGITQSPKYLFRKEGQNVTLSCEQNLNHDAMYWYRQDPGQGLRLIYYSQIVNDFQKGDIAEGYSVSREKKESFPLTVTSAQKNPTAFYLCASSTKGHSRNEKLFFGSGTQLSVL.

The chain carries TRBV2 and TRBJ2-1, with a possible D match to TRBD2 (5 bases). Germline V CDR1 and CDR2: SNHLY, FYNNEI. This CDR3 contains 15 residues. V was pared by 4 bases and J by 2 bases, with 12 bases between. DNA for the CDR3: TGTGCCAGCAGTGTCCTGGCGGAGGCCTACAATGAGCAGTTCTTC. As protein: CASSVLAEAYNEQFF. The full variable domain, its missing parts supplied by reference TRBV2 and TRBJ2-1, is EPEVTQTPSHQVTQMGQEVILRCVPISNHLYFYWYRQILGQKVEFLVSFYNNEISEKSEIFDDQFSVERPDGSNFTLKIRSTKLEDSAMYFCASSVLAEAYNEQFFGPGTRLTVL.

The V and J genes are TRBV7-2 and TRBJ2-4; TRBD1 might be the D (6 bases). V gave up 2 bases and J gave up 2 bases, with 10 bases separating them. There are 15 residues in the CDR3. CDR1 SGHTA and CDR2 FQGNSA come from the germline V gene. CDR3 DNA: TGTGCCAGCAGCTTACGTGGACAGACCAAAAACATTCAGTACTTC. It codes for CASSLRGQTKNIQYF.

The rearrangement uses TRBV10-2 and TRBJ2-7; TRBD2 might be the D (6 bases). The V gene's germline CDR1 is WSHSY and CDR2 SAAADI. The CDR3 covers 14 residues. Trimming stripped 4 bases from V and 1 base from J, with 11 bases between. CDR3 loop: CASSAGDQSYEQYF. The DNA for the CDR3 is TGCGCCAGCAGTGCGGGAGACCAATCCTACGAGCAGTACTTC.

The chain employs TRBV11-2 and TRBJ1-1, with D unresolved. CDR1 SGHAT and CDR2 FQNNGV come from the germline V gene. The CDR3 extends over 13 amino acids. Trimming removed 5 bases from V and 0 bases from J, with 7 bases in between. CDR3 amino acids: CASSQQMNTEAFF. The CDR3 DNA reads as TGTGCCAGCAGCCAACAGATGAACACTGAAGCTTTCTTT.

The CDR3 DNA reads as TGTGCCAGCAGTCGTGTTAGGGACATCTACGAGCAGTACTTC. It specifies CASSRVRDIYEQYF. V usage is TRBV28 and J usage is TRBJ2-7, with a tentative D call TRBD1 (6 bases). Germline CDR1 MDHEN, CDR2 SYDVKM. The CDR3 sequence is 14 residues long. V gave up 5 bases and J gave up 3 bases, with 14 bases separating them.

The chain recombines TRBV27 with TRBJ2-3; 10 bases are a match to TRBD2. V lost 4 bases, J lost 1 base, and 17 bases stayed unmatched. Germline loops: CDR1 MNHEY, CDR2 SMNVEV (reference sequence). This CDR3 contains 20 residues. CDR3 sequence (DNA): TGTGCCAGCAGTTCCCTCCCGACTAGCGGGTCGGGGAGAGGCACAGATACGCAGTATTTT. Translation gives CASSSLPTSGSGRGTDTQYF.

J is TRBJ2-1 and V is TRBV15, with 7 bases identical to TRBD1. CDR3 length: 16 residues. The J segment lost 0 bases and the V segment lost 5 bases, leaving 7 bases of the junction unmatched. Looked up from germline, CDR1 is LNHNV and CDR2 is YYDKDF (reference sequence). This chain's CDR3 is CATSPTTGSSYNEQFF. Written as DNA, the CDR3 is TGTGCCACCAGCCCAACGACAGGGAGCTCCTACAATGAGCAGTTCTTC.

This clone was seen a single time. The chain employs TRBV28 and TRBJ2-7; 13 nucleotides align to TRBD2. With V trimmed by 5 bases and J by 4 bases, 8 bases remained unmatched. This CDR3 comprises 16 residues. Germline lookup yields CDR1 MDHEN and CDR2 SYDVKM. The CDR3 DNA sequence: TGTGCCAGCAGTCTCACTCCACTAGCGGGAGGGTACGAGCAGTACTTC. Translation: CASSLTPLAGGYEQYF.